The clone carrying this T cell receptor beta chain was seen ten or more times. This entry comes from a study of blood T cell repertoires in COVID-19. The overall study: Nucleic acid was either cDNA or gDNA, and it came from T cells, B-cell-depleted T cells, or PBMCs.

TCRdb's copy holds only in-frame clones and misses some; the assay was immunoSEQ multiplex PCR. The sample includes around 140,000 clones, approximately 84% seen only once; the top ten take 3% to 3.5%. The germline V and J ends were trimmed by 0 bases and 1 base, with 14 bases remaining between them. Germline V CDR1 and CDR2: MRHNA, SNTAGT. This CDR3 is built from 17 residues. The sequence was collected from a woman aged 45-65 years with acute COVID-19. Sequencing was carried out using PBMCs or T cells enriched from blood (not recorded which). The chain combines TRBV6-4 with TRBJ2-3, with a weak D call TRBD1 (5 bases). The CDR3 DNA follows: TGTGCCAGCAGTGACTCCCCTAGGGGTGAGGGCACAGATACGCAGTATTTT. This gives the protein CASSDSPRGEGTDTQYF.